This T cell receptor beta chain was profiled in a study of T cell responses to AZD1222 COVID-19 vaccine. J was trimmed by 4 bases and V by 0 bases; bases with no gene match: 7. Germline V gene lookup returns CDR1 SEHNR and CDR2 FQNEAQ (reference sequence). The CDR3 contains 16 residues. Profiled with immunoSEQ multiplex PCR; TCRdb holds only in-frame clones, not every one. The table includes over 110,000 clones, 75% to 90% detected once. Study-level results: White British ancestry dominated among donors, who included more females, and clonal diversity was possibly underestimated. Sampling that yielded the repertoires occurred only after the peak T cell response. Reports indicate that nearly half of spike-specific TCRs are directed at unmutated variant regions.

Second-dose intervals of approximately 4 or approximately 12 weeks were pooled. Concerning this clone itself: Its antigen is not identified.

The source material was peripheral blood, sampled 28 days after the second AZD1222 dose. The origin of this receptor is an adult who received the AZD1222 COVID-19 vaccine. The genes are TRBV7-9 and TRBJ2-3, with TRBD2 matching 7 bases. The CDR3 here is CASSLAASGGADTQYF. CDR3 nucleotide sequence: TGTGCCAGCAGCTTAGCGGCTAGCGGAGGGGCAGATACGCAGTATTTT.